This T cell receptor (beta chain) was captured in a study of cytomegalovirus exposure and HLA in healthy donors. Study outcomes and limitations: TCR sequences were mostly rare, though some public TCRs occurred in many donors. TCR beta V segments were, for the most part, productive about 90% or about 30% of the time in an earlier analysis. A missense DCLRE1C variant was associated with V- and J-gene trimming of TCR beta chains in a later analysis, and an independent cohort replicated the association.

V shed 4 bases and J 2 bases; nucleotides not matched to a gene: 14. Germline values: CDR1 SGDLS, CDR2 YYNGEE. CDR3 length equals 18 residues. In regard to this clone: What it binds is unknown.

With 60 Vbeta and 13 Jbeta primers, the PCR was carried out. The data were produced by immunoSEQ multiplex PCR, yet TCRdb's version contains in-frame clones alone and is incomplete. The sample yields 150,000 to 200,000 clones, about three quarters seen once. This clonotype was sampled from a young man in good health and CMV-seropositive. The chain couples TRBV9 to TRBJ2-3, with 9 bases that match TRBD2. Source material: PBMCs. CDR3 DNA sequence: TGTGCCAGCAGCTTCCGACTAGCGGAGCCCCCACTCACAGATACGCAGTATTTT. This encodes CASSFRLAEPPLTDTQYF.